Below, 3 T cell receptor beta chains from the same sample are listed, as sequenced in a study of T-cell memory formation after mild COVID-19. Using its own MiXCR run on the 5' RACE reads, TCRdb lists one record per CDR3 protein. The repertoire holds about 350,000 distinct CDR3 sequences, with 20% to 25% as singletons. Input material: PBMCs or a T cell subset sorted from them (not recorded which). These receptors were obtained from a man younger than 35 who had mild COVID-19 (a few samples of this study predate the infection). Cell type and time point are not known.

The DNA for the CDR3 is TGTGCCAGCAGCTCAACTGGGGAGACCCAGTACTTC. Its translation is CASSSTGETQYF. The rearrangement joins TRBV7-9 to TRBJ2-5; D is ambiguous. The CDR3 consists of 12 residues. The germline V gene has CDR1 SEHNR and CDR2 FQNEAQ (reference sequence). V was cut by 4 bases and J by 5 bases, with 8 bases left in between.

The gene calls are TRBV6-2 or TRBV6-3 and TRBJ2-7, with 8 bases fitting TRBD1. The CDR3 consists of 15 residues. Germline CDR1 reads MNHEY; CDR2 reads SVGEGT. The V segment lost 6 bases and the J segment 4 bases; nucleotides outside the gene matches: 11. The CDR3 loop is CASRRQGAVGYEQYF. Written as DNA, the CDR3 is TGTGCCAGCAGACGCCAGGGGGCCGTCGGGTACGAGCAGTACTTC.

This clonotype was counted between two and nine times. This chain joins TRBV12-3 or TRBV12-4 and TRBJ2-6, with 7 bases aligning to TRBD1. This CDR3 is built from 15 residues. V gave up 6 bases and J gave up 2 bases; unmatched junction bases: 4. CDR3 sequence reads: CASSRQGTGANVLTF. CDR3 bases: TGTGCCAGCAGCAGACAGGGTACTGGGGCCAACGTCCTGACTTTC.